This T cell receptor beta chain originates from a study of metastatic and nonmetastatic thyroid tumors. Whole-study results and caveats: Significantly higher TCR beta diversity was reportedly seen in malignant thyroid tumors than benign nodules, in blood and tumor.

Comment on this clone: Its antigen is not known.

Each patient came to thyroid surgery without any prior treatment (of any kind). Germline CDR1 is SGHRS and CDR2 is YFSETQ. J gave up 4 bases and V 6 bases, and 7 bases lay outside the gene matches. CDR3 length: 14 amino acids. TCRdb reprocessed the PCR reads using MiXCR. The sample includes some 20,000 clones, about 24% of them seen just once. This receptor was identified in a female donor with papillary thyroid cancer or a benign thyroid nodule (not recorded which). Some clones in this sample may be carry-over from other donors' samples. The sample comprised tumor tissue. The rearrangement uses TRBV5-1 and TRBJ2-1, with 7 bases aligning to TRBD1. DNA for the CDR3: TGCGCCAGCACCGTGACAGGGCGTTACAATGAGCAGTTCTTC. Translation: CASTVTGRYNEQFF. Complete variable domain (other parts from reference TRBV5-1 and TRBJ2-1): KAGVTQTPRYLIKTRGQQVTLSCSPISGHRSVSWYQQTPGQGLQFLFEYFSETQRNKGNFPGRFSGRQFSNSRSEMNVSTLELGDSALYLCASTVTGRYNEQFFGPGTRLTVL.